This TCR beta chain is drawn from a study of human T cells and chemical hapten exposure. CDR1 and CDR2 from the germline V gene are MNHNY and SVGAGI (reference sequence). The ends lost 5 bases at V and 2 bases at J; junction bases unmatched: 9. The CDR3 covers 17 residues. In the original workflow: From about 22,000 to 700,000 TCRs were found per sample, with a median of approximately 96,000. One entry per CDR3 protein, called by TCRdb with MiXCR from the RACE reads. TCRdb's processing, not the authors' own work, is the source of the V and J calls. Found here are about 380,000 distinct CDR3 sequences, approximately 5% of them singletons; the top ten hold roughly 2.6%. In this sample, this clonotype turned up a few times. As yet, its antigen is unknown. Time point reported: pre-sensitization, week 0. Treatment specified: therapeutic diphenylcyclopropenone sensitization with weekly scalp DPC. People who gave samples had alopecia, were 18 to 70 years old, and were suitable for DPC. Whole blood that had not been fractionated was the source of extracted total RNA.

General study findings and limits: Given that the donors had alopecia, their immune response may differ from that seen in healthy people.

This receptor was taken from a woman aged 45-65 years with alopecia areata. Some clones in this sample may be carry-over from other donors' samples. The sample consisted of whole blood, taken in connection with sensitization to the hapten diphenylcyclopropenone (DPC). V and J are TRBV6-6 and TRBJ1-5, with 10 bases aligning to TRBD1. This CDR3 reads CASSPETGGSGNQPQHF. CDR3 DNA sequence: TGTGCCAGCAGTCCGGAGACAGGGGGCAGTGGCAATCAGCCCCAGCATTTT.